This TCR beta chain came from a study of blood T cell repertoires in COVID-19 (dated by TCRdb to about 2020). At the level of the whole study: Collaborator samples came from the United States, Italy and Spain and covered acute and convalescent phases of COVID-19. The prospective study material was composed of cDNA or gDNA derived from T cells, B-cell-depleted T cells, or PBMCs. The dataset comprised deeply sampled blood TCRbeta repertoires from subjects exposed to, actively infected with, or recovered from COVID-19. The repertoires were released in a freely available public database intended as a resource for research on the immune response to SARS-CoV-2. The samples were drawn from the first 160 participants of the ongoing ImmuneRACE study and from some 1,300 subjects provided by 6 global collaborators. Nearly every sample came with metadata listing a de-identified subject ID, COVID-19 status, age in years and sex. Where HLA class I and class II types were available, the types were taken from metadata supplied by the sample provider, not from assay-based typing. Overall results and qualifications from the work: Clinical and demographic metadata were provided uncurated, with the amount varying by source and participant.

In the case of this clone: No cognate antigen has been identified for it. No much larger clone exists at a distance of one base, and base qualities are not known.

Collaborating institutions collected whole blood in K2EDTA tubes following their own protocols. For TCRbeta analysis, collaborators shipped samples in one of three forms: frozen whole blood, isolated PBMCs, or DNA extracted from either of those sample types. The V and J ends are trimmed by 5 bases and 1 base, leaving 10 bases between them. CDR1 and CDR2, per the germline V gene, are SGHRS and YFSETQ. The CDR3 spans 13 residues, from the cysteine through the phenylalanine. Only the CDR3 region is kept as DNA, spanning 39 bases read in frame from base 1. TCRbeta CDR3 regions were amplified from genomic DNA using the immunoSEQ Assay, a bias-controlled multiplex PCR. On the study's bioinformatics: Within the assay, amplification of reference gene primers was used to estimate how many nucleated cells each sample contained. To quantify the absolute abundance of each unique TCRbeta CDR3 rearrangement, sequence reads were collapsed and filtered. For each sample, productive Simpson clonality was calculated as the square root of Simpson's diversity index across productive rearrangements. Drawn from immuneACCESS, this table holds only the in-frame rearrangements with V and J called that TCRdb kept. Clones are partly lost; checked studies trace under half to an unresolved V gene and leave the rest unexplained. That table furnishes V, J and clone size, whereas the DNA furnished D and trimming. This sample holds around 35,000 clones; approximately 88% were observed only once. The ten largest clones add up to 5.5% to 7.5% of the sample.

The TCR sequence derives from a human donor in a cohort sampled during active COVID-19. Sequencing input: peripheral blood. The chain uses TRBV5-1 and TRBJ2-7, with TRBD1 as a weak D call on 6 bases. The DNA sequence is TGCGCCAGCAGTAATCAGGGGTCCTACGAGCAGTACTTC. It is translated as CASSNQGSYEQYF.